This T cell receptor beta chain was captured in a study of spatial heterogeneity in lung cancer. Study background: Sequencing consistently turned up more beta-chain sequences than alpha-chain sequences. Mean representation of each unique TCR and UMI combination in the raw reads exceeded ten occurrences.

Sample time point: sample taken at primary tumor resection. Material for sequencing was whole RNA from tumor, nontumor lung or frozen PBMC, left unsorted. The cohort: about 79 early-stage, untreated non-small cell lung cancer patients. TCRdb called the 5' RACE reads again in MiXCR, with one record for every CDR3 protein. The data hold tens of thousands of distinct CDR3 sequences, with roughly 12% observed a single time. This CDR3 spans 18 amino acids. J was trimmed by 2 bases and V by 6 bases; bases with no gene match: 14. Germline values: CDR1 DFQATT, CDR2 SNEGSKA (reference sequence). Study-wide results and caveats: Blood showed ubiquitous tumor TCRs more often at resection than at routine follow-up.

Only a few counts were recorded for this clonotype. What it recognizes is unknown. The V call is TRBV20-1, the J call TRBJ1-3, with TRBD1 matching 12 bases. This specimen was PBMCs, taken at surgery. This clonotype was obtained from a male donor with early-stage non-small cell lung cancer. DNA for the CDR3: TGCAGTGCGAGCCCGACCGGGACAGGGGGCAGTCCTGGAAACACCATATATTTT. Amino acid sequence: CSASPTGTGGSPGNTIYF.